Listed below are T cell receptor beta chains from one sample, sequenced in a study of T-cell memory formation after mild COVID-19. TCRdb processed the 5' RACE reads anew with MiXCR; each CDR3 protein has one entry. This repertoire shows a few hundred thousand distinct CDR3 sequences, roughly 19% found once; its top ten account for under 25%. The sequenced material came from PBMCs or a T cell subset sorted from them (not recorded which). The receptors here all came from a man aged 18 to 30 who had mild COVID-19 (a few samples of this study predate the infection). Cell type and time point are not known. CDR3s include the opening cysteine and the closing phenylalanine or tryptophan. Each record gives: clone size, D gene, J gene, V gene, CDR3 protein, CDR3 DNA. D genes are given only for firm matches. Rows give clone size only sometimes, using once, few, many, or a class for an expanded clone.

few,-,TRBJ1-2,TRBV7-9,CASSLVEGGALYGYTF,TGTGCCAGCAGCTTAGTGGAGGGGGGTGCTCTCTATGGCTACACCTTC
-,-,TRBJ2-2,TRBV6-5,CASTTGTPNTGELFF,TGTGCCAGCACCACCGGGACTCCGAACACCGGGGAGCTGTTTTTT
-,-,TRBJ2-7,TRBV30,CAWSGESHYEQYF,TGTGCCTGGAGTGGTGAGAGCCACTACGAGCAGTACTTC
many,-,TRBJ2-1,TRBV5-5,CASSLVRFGGTFPRGEQFF,TGTGCCAGCAGCTTGGTTCGATTTGGCGGGACCTTCCCGAGGGGTGAGCAGTTCTTC
few,-,TRBJ2-6,TRBV5-4,CASSPPGLGANVLTF,TGTGCCAGCAGCCCGCCGGGGCTTGGGGCCAACGTCCTGACTTTC
-,TRBD2,TRBJ2-3,TRBV4-3,CASSQDGTGGPIDTQYF,TGCGCCAGCAGCCAAGATGGGACGGGGGGGCCAATAGATACGCAGTATTTT
many,-,TRBJ2-5,TRBV9,CASSFAQEEGETQYF,TGTGCCAGCAGCTTCGCCCAGGAGGAAGGGGAGACCCAGTACTTC
many,-,TRBJ1-2,TRBV7-9,CASSLGGYTF,TGTGCCAGCAGCTTAGGTGGCTACACCTTC
many,TRBD2,TRBJ2-1,TRBV20-1,CSARDTGGAVDEQFF,TGCAGTGCTAGAGATACCGGGGGGGCCGTCGATGAGCAGTTCTTC
-,-,TRBJ1-2,TRBV12-3/TRBV12-4,CASSPRAGASGGYTF,TGTGCCAGCAGCCCGAGGGCGGGGGCGAGCGGTGGCTACACCTTC
-,-,TRBJ1-5,TRBV20-1,CSAETLGQPQHF,TGCAGTGCGGAGACCCTCGGGCAGCCCCAGCATTTT
few,TRBD1,TRBJ2-7,TRBV5-4,CAFSGQSYYEQYF,TGTGCCTTTTCGGGACAGTCGTACTACGAGCAGTACTTC
few,TRBD2,TRBJ2-7,TRBV5-1,CASSLVAGEAYEQYF,TGCGCCAGCAGCTTGGTAGCGGGGGAAGCCTACGAGCAGTACTTC
-,TRBD2,TRBJ2-1,TRBV20-1,CSARELGLEQFF,TGCAGTGCTAGAGAACTGGGACTAGAGCAGTTCTTC
few,-,TRBJ2-2,TRBV7-9,CASSPDRHNTGELFF,TGTGCCAGCAGCCCCGACAGGCACAACACCGGGGAGCTGTTTTTT
-,-,TRBJ2-1,TRBV4-2,CASSQVVQGRNEQFF,TGTGCCAGCAGCCAAGTGGTACAGGGGAGGAATGAGCAGTTCTTC
medium-sized,TRBD2,TRBJ2-7,TRBV7-2,CASSYEGGGNYEQYF,TGTGCCAGCAGCTACGAGGGCGGGGGAAATTACGAGCAGTACTTC
few,-,TRBJ1-5,TRBV6-2/TRBV6-3,CASSLQGISNQPQHF,TGTGCCAGCAGTTTACAGGGAATTAGCAATCAGCCCCAGCATTTT
few,-,TRBJ2-1,TRBV19,CASSIEGWGGVQFF,TGTGCCAGTAGTATAGAGGGCTGGGGCGGGGTGCAGTTCTTC
few,TRBD2,TRBJ2-6,TRBV6-5,CASSYSWGGQSGANVLTF,TGTGCCAGCAGTTACTCGTGGGGAGGGCAGTCTGGGGCCAACGTCCTGACTTTC
few,-,TRBJ2-5,TRBV5-6,CASSLVSQETQYF,TGTGCCAGCAGCTTGGTTAGCCAAGAGACCCAGTACTTC
-,-,TRBJ2-3,TRBV6-5,CASSWGVGGTTQYF,TGTGCCAGCAGTTGGGGGGTTGGGGGGACCACGCAGTATTTT
few,-,TRBJ1-1,TRBV7-9,CASSPLERTEAFF,TGTGCCAGCAGCCCATTAGAACGTACAGAAGCTTTCTTT
-,-,TRBJ2-4,TRBV6-5,CASSYSGMSLAKNIQYF,TGTGCCAGCAGTTACTCGGGAATGAGCCTGGCCAAAAACATTCAGTACTTC
-,-,TRBJ2-5,TRBV20-1,CSARGTAKQETQYF,TGCAGTGCTAGAGGGACAGCAAAACAAGAGACCCAGTACTTC
few,TRBD2,TRBJ2-1,TRBV4-3,CASSQNLAGGVVEQFF,TGCGCCAGCAGCCAGAATCTAGCGGGGGGTGTTGTGGAGCAGTTCTTC
-,-,TRBJ1-1,TRBV28,CASELAAGAFF,TGTGCCAGCGAACTGGCGGCGGGGGCTTTCTTT
few,-,TRBJ1-2,TRBV7-9,CASSLEVYGYTF,TGTGCCAGCAGCTTAGAGGTCTATGGCTACACCTTC
-,TRBD2,TRBJ2-1,TRBV15,CATSRVIGTSAYNEQFF,TGTGCCACCAGCAGAGTTATAGGGACTAGCGCCTACAATGAGCAGTTCTTC
few,-,TRBJ1-2,TRBV4-3,CASSQDRGSGYGYTF,TGCGCCAGCAGCCAAGATCGGGGGTCGGGCTATGGCTACACCTTC
once,-,TRBJ1-2,TRBV12-3/TRBV12-4,CASRGEEGYTF,TGTGCCAGCAGGGGAGAGGAAGGCTACACCTTC
-,TRBD1,TRBJ2-7,TRBV6-2/TRBV6-3,CASSFTGQGIHEQYF,TGTGCCAGCAGTTTCACGGGACAGGGAATCCACGAGCAGTACTTC
once,-,TRBJ2-5,TRBV12-3/TRBV12-4,CASTPSGGETQYF,TGTGCCAGCACCCCATCTGGGGGGGAGACCCAGTACTTC